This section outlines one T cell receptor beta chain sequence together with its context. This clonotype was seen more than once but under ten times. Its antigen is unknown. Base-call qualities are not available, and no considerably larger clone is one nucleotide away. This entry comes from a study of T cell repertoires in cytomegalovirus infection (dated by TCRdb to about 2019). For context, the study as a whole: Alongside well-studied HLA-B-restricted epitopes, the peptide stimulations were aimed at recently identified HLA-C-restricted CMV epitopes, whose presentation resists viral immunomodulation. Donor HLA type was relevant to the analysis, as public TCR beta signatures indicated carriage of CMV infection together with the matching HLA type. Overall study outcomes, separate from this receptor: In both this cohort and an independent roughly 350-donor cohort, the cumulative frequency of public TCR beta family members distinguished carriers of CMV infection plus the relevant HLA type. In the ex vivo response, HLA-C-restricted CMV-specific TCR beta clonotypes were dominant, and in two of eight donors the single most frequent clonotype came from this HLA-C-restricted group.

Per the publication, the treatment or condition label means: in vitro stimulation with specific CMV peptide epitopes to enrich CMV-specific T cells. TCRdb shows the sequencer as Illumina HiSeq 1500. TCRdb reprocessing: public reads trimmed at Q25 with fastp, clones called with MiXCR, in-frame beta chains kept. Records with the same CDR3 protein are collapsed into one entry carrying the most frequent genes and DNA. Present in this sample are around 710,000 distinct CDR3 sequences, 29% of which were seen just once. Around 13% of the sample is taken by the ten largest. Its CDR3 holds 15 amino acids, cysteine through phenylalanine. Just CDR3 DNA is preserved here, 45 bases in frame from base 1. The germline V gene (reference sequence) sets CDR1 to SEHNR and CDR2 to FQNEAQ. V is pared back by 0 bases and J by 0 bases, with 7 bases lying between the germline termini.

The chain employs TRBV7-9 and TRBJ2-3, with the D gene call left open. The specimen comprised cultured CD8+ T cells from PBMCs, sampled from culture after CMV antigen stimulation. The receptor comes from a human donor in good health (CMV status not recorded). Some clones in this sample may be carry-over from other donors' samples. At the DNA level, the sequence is TGTGCCAGCAGCTTAGCGACCAAGAGCACAGATACGCAGTATTTT. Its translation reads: CASSLATKSTDTQYF.